One and the same sample provided the 11 T cell receptor beta chains below, sequenced in a study of identical twins (dated by TCRdb to about 2016). The method was 5' RACE. Data came from an Illumina HiSeq 2000. TCRdb ran its own pipeline on the public reads, namely fastp trimming at Q25 and MiXCR clone calling, and kept in-frame beta chains. Rows merge per CDR3 protein into single entries with the most common DNA and genes. This sample lists hundreds of thousands of distinct CDR3 sequences; approximately 8% were detected once. Of the sample, more than 2% is held by the ten largest clones. These sequences were also reported in another study, on yellow fever vaccine responses in identical twins.

Sample: memory (CD45RO+) T cells sorted from blood. The cell subset or site label of this sample denotes: CD45RO+ enriched T cells. The receptors were gathered from a woman aged 18-30 years in good health.

In its sample, this clonotype was seen a few times. This chain joins TRBV2 and TRBJ2-2; 7 nucleotides match TRBD1. Germline assignment: CDR1 SNHLY and CDR2 FYNNEI. The CDR3 contains 14 residues. The ends lost 2 bases at V and 8 bases at J; junction bases unmatched: 5. The CDR3, as DNA: TGTGCCAGCAGTGAAATACAGGGGATTGGGGAGCTGTTTTTT. Amino acids: CASSEIQGIGELFF.

This clonotype has only a few counts. The CDR3 region is CASSPGLVADTQYF. The CDR3 nucleotides are TGCGCCAGCAGCCCTGGCCTGGTAGCAGATACGCAGTATTTT. The V gene is TRBV5-1, the J gene TRBJ2-3, with D unclear. This CDR3 spans 14 amino acids. V lost 4 bases to trimming and J lost 4 bases, with 13 bases between them. Germline-derived CDR1 and CDR2 are SGHRS and YFSETQ.

The chain combines TRBV12-3 or TRBV12-4 with TRBJ2-5, with D possibly TRBD1 on 8 matching bases. This CDR3 is built from 14 residues. Trimming removed 6 bases from V and 3 bases from J, with 14 bases in between. CDR3 loop: CASRRTGREETQYF. In nucleotides, the CDR3 is TGTGCCAGCAGACGGACAGGGAGGGAAGAGACCCAGTACTTC.

This rearrangement joins TRBV20-1 to TRBJ1-2; D is possibly TRBD1 (6 bases). Germline V gives CDR1 DFQATT, CDR2 SNEGSKA (reference sequence). V shed 7 bases and J shed 3 bases, with 12 bases lying between them. There are 12 residues in the CDR3. The CDR3 bases are TGCAGTGGAACAGGGACGGACTATGGCTACACCTTC. Its translation: CSGTGTDYGYTF.

The chain links TRBV14 to TRBJ1-2; perhaps TRBD1 as D (5 bases). The germline V gene has CDR1 SGHDN and CDR2 FVKESK. V was clipped by 0 bases and J by 7 bases, with 9 bases between them. CDR3 size: 13 residues. CDR3 in amino acids: CASSQDRVGGYTF. The CDR3 DNA follows: TGTGCCAGCAGCCAAGACAGGGTTGGTGGCTACACCTTC. Supplemented by reference TRBV14 and TRBJ1-2, the full variable domain reads EAGVTQFPSHSVIEKGQTVTLRCDPISGHDNLYWYRRVMGKEIKFLLHFVKESKQDESGMPNNRFLAERTGGTYSTLKVQPAELEDSGVYFCASSQDRVGGYTFGSGTRLTVV.

This clonotype has at least ten counts. At one of its ends the junction is not consistent with the germline gene, which may arise from a read error. V gene TRBV5-1 combines with J gene TRBJ1-2; weak D call: TRBD1 (6 bases). CDR1 is SGHRS, CDR2 YFSETQ, per germline. The CDR3 spans 12 residues. CDR3 region: CASSPDSYGYTF. In DNA form, the CDR3 reads TGTGCCAGCAGCCCGGACAGCTATGGCTACACCTTC.

This clonotype was recorded a few times. The chain carries TRBV4-1 and TRBJ2-5; 10 bases match TRBD1. This CDR3 is built from 16 residues. Germline V CDR1 and CDR2: MGHRA, YSYEKL. The trim removed 2 bases at V and 3 bases at J, leaving 6 bases unmatched. This CDR3 is CASSQSFGTGEETQYF. In DNA, the CDR3 is TGCGCCAGCAGCCAAAGTTTCGGGACAGGGGAAGAGACCCAGTACTTC.

The chain couples TRBV19 to TRBJ1-1; D is uncertain. CDR1 is LNHDA, CDR2 SQIVND, per germline (reference sequence). The germline V and J ends were trimmed by 5 bases and 1 base, with 5 bases remaining between them. CDR3 size: 12 residues. The CDR3 nucleotides read TGTGCCAGTAGTTGGCAGAACACTGAAGCTTTCTTT. Translation: CASSWQNTEAFF.

The chain links TRBV10-3 to TRBJ2-5, with 10 bases matching TRBD1. The CDR3 runs 17 residues. Unmatched junction bases numbered 12, after V lost 3 bases and J lost 5 bases. CDR1 ENHRY and CDR2 SYGVKD come from the germline V gene. The CDR3 DNA reads TGTGCCATCAGTGACCTGACAGGGGGCTCGTTAGCGGAGACCCAGTACTTC. Protein sequence: CAISDLTGGSLAETQYF.

This chain links TRBV18 with TRBJ1-1; no firm D call. V lost 1 base, J lost 3 bases, and 6 bases lay in between. Germline CDR1 and CDR2: KGHSH and LQKENI. CDR3 size: 13 residues. This CDR3 reads CASSPQRDTEAFF. The CDR3, as DNA: TGTGCCAGCTCACCACAAAGGGACACTGAAGCTTTCTTT.

The J gene is TRBJ2-6, the V gene TRBV27; D possibly corresponds to TRBD2 (5 bases). Germline V lookup: CDR1 MNHEY, CDR2 SMNVEV (reference sequence). The CDR3 sequence is 17 residues long. V was cut by 4 bases and J by 3 bases, with 16 bases left in between. CDR3 coding DNA: TGTGCCAGCAGTTCATGGCCGGGGTCGGATGGGGCCAACGTCCTGACTTTC. Its translation is CASSSWPGSDGANVLTF.